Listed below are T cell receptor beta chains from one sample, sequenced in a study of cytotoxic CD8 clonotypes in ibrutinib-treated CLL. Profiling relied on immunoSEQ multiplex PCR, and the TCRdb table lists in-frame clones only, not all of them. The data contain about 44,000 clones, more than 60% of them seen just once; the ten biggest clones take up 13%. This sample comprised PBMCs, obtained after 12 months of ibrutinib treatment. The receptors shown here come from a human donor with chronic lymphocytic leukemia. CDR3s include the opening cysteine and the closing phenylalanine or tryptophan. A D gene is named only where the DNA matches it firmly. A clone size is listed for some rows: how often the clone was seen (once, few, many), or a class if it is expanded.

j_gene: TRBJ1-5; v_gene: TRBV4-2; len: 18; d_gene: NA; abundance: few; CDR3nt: TGTGCCAGCAGCCAGGAGACGTTGAGAAGCCTTTTCAATCAGCCCCAGCATTTT; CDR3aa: CASSQETLRSLFNQPQHF
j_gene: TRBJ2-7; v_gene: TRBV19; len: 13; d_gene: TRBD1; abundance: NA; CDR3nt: TGTGCCAGTAGTATAGAGACAGGGGAAGCACAGTACTTC; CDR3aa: CASSIETGEAQYF
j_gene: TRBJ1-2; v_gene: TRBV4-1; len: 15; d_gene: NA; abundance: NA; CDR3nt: TGCGCCAGCAGCCAAGGAGGGGGTAGGGGGAATGGCTACACCTTC; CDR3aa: CASSQGGGRGNGYTF
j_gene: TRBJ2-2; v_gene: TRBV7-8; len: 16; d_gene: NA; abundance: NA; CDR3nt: TGTGCCAGCAGCCCCAGTGGGGGGGCGCCGGCCGGGGAGCTGTTTTTT; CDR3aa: CASSPSGGAPAGELFF
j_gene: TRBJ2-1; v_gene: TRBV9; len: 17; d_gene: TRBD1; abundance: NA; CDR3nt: TGTGCCAGCAGCGCAGGGGGCGGAGGGGGCTCCTACAATGAGCAGTTCTTC; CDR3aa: CASSAGGGGGSYNEQFF
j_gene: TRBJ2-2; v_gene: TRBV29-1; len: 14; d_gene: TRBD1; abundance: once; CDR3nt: TGCAGCGTTGACTTCAGGGGGCCCACCGGGGAGCTGTTTTTT; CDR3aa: CSVDFRGPTGELFF
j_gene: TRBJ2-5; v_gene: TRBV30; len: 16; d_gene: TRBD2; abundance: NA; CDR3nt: TGTGCCTGGAGTCCGGGGACTAGCGGGAGGATCGAGACCCAGTACTTC; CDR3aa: CAWSPGTSGRIETQYF
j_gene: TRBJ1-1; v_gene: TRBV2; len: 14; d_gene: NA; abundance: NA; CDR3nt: TGTGCCAGCAGTTCTCAGGCGAGCGGGACTGAAGCTTTCTTT; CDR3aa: CASSSQASGTEAFF
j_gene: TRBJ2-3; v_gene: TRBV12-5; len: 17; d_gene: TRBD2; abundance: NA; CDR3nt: TGTGCTAGTGCACTATTTGCTAGCGGGTATAACACAGATACGCAGTATTTT; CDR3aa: CASALFASGYNTDTQYF
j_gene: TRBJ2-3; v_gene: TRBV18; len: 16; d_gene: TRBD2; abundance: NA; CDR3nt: TGTGCCAGCTCACAAGATACTAGCGGGAGCGGTGATACGCAGTATTTT; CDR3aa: CASSQDTSGSGDTQYF
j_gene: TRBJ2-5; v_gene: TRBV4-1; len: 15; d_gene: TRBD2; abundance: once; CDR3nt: TGCGCCAGCAGCCGTTGGATAGCGGGTAGAGAGACCCAGTACTTC; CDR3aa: CASSRWIAGRETQYF
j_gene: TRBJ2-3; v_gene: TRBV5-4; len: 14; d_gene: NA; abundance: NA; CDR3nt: TGTGCCAGCAGCTCTTGGACCCGCACAGATACGCAGTATTTT; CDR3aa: CASSSWTRTDTQYF
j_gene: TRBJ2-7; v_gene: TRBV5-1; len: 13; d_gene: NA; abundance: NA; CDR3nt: TGCGCCAGCAGCCCGAGAGGGGGCTACGAGCAGTACTTC; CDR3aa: CASSPRGGYEQYF